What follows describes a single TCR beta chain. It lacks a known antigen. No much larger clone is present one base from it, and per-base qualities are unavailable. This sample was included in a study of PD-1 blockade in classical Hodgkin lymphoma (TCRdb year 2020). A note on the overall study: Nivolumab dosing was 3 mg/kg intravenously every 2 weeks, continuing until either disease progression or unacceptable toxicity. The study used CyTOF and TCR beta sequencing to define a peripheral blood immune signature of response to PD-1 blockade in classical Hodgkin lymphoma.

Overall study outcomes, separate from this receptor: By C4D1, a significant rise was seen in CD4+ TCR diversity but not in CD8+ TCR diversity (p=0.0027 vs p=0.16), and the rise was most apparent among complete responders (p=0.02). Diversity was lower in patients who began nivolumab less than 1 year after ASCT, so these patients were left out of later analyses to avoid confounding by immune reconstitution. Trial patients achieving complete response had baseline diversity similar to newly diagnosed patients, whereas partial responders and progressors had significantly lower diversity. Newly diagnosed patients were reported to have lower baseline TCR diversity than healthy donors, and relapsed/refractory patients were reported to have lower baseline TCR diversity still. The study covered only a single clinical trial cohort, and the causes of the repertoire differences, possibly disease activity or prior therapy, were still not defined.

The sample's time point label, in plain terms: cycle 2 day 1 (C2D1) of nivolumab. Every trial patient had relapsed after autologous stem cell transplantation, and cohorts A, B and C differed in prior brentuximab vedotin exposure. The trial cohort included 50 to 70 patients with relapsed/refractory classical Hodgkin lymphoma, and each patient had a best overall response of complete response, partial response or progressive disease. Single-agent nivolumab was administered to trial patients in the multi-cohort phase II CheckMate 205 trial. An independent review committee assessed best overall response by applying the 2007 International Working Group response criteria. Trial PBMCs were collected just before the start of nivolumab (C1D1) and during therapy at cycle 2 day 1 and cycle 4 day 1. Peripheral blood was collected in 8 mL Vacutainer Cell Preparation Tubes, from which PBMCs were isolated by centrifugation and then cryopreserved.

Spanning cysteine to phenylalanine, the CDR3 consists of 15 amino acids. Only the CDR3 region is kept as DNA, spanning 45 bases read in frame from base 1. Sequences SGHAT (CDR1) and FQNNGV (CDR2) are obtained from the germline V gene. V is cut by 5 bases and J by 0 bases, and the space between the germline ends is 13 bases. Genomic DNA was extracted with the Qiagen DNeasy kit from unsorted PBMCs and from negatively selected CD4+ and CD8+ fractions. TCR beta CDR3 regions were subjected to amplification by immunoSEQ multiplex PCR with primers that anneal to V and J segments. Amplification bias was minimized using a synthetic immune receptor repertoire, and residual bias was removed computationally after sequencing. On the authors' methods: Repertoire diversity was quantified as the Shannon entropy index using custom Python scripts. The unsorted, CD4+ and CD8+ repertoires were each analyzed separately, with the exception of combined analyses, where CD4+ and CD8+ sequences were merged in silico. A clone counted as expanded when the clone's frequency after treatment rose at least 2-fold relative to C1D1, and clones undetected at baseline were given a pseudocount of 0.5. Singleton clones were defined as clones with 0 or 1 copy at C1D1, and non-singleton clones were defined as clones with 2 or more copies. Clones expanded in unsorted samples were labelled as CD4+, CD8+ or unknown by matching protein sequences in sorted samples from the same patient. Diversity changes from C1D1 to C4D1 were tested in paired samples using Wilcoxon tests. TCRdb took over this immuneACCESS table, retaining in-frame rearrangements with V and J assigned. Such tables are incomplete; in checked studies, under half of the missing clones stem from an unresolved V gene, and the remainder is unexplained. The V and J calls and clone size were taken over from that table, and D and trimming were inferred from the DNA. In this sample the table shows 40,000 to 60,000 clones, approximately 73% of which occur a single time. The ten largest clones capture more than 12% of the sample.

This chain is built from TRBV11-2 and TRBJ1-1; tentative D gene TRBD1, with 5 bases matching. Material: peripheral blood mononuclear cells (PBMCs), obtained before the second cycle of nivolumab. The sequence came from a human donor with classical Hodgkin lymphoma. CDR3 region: CASSPGRGMNTEAFF. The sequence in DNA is TGTGCCAGCAGCCCGGGGCGGGGGATGAACACTGAAGCTTTCTTT.